These 4 T cell receptor beta chains share one sample of origin, sequenced in a study of CD8+CD57+ T cells in acquired aplastic anemia. An expansion of CD8+CD57+ cells by flow cytometry had been shown in patients chosen for sequencing. Template material for TCR beta VDJ and CDR3 profiling consisted of genomic DNA. Via MiXCR, TCRdb re-called the reads, giving one row per CDR3 protein. The profile shows some 160,000 distinct CDR3 sequences, roughly 48% of them singletons. Input material: sorted CD4+, CD8+, or CD8+CD57+ T cells (not recorded which) from PBMCs. The receptor source for this set is a human donor with aplastic anemia.

This clonotype has more than one count but fewer than ten. The chain recombines TRBV7-9 with TRBJ1-6; D remains unclear. CDR3 length: 13 amino acids. Germline V gene lookup returns CDR1 SEHNR and CDR2 FQNEAQ (reference sequence). V lost 1 base and J 9 bases, leaving 7 bases between the germline ends. CDR3 sequence (DNA): TGTGCCAGCAGCTTAGTCCCAATTTCACCCCTCCACTTT. This codes for CASSLVPISPLHF.

Details on this clonotype: The conserved phenylalanine or tryptophan is not found at the CDR3 terminus, so this likely reflects a read error. The genes are TRBV7-3 and TRBJ2-2, with TRBD2 matching over 11 bases. Trimming at V came to 2 bases and at J to 8 bases, leaving 4 bases not matched to a gene. There are 15 residues in the CDR3. In germline, CDR1 is SGHTA, CDR2 FQGTGA. DNA of the CDR3: TGTGCCAGCAGCTTAGTAGCGGGAGGGCCTGGGGAGCTGTTTTGT. Translated, it gives CASSLVAGGPGELFC.

There are a few counts of this clonotype. The chain combines TRBV20-1 with TRBJ1-6; TRBD1 is a possible D gene (5 bases). Trimming removed 5 bases from V and 7 bases from J, with 15 bases in between. CDR3 length: 14 residues. The germline V gene encodes CDR1 DFQATT and CDR2 SNEGSKA (reference sequence). The CDR3 sequence is CSASTARENSPLHF. Here the CDR3 DNA reads TGCAGTGCTTCGACAGCCCGGGAGAATTCACCCCTCCACTTT.

This clonotype was detected ten times or more. The chain has TRBV20-1 and TRBJ2-7, with 14 bases aligning to TRBD2. The CDR3 is 15 amino acids. The V gene end was trimmed by 1 base and the J gene end by 5 bases; junction bases not matched to a gene: 4. Germline CDR1 is DFQATT and CDR2 is SNEGSKA (reference sequence). CDR3 sequence reads: CSARVGTSGSNEQYF. CDR3 nucleotides: TGCAGTGCTAGAGTCGGGACTAGCGGGAGTAACGAGCAGTACTTC.